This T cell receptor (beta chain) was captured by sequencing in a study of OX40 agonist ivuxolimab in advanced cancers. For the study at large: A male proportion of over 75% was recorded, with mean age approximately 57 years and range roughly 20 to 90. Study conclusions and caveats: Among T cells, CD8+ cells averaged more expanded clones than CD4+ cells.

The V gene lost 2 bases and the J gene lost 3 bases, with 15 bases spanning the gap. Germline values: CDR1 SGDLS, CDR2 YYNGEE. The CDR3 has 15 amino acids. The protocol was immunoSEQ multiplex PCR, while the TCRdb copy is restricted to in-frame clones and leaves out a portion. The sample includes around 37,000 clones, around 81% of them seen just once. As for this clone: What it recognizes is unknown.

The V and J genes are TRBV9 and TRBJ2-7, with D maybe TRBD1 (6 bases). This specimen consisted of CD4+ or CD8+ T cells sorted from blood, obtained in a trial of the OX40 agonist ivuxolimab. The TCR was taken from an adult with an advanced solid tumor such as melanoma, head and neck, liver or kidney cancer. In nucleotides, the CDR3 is TGTGCCAGCAGCGTGTCCCCGGGACACTACTACGAGCAGTACTTC. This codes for CASSVSPGHYYEQYF. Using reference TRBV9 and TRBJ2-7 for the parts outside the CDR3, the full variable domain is DSGVTQTPKHLITATGQRVTLRCSPRSGDLSVYWYQQSLDQGLQFLIQYYNGEERAKGNILERFSAQQFPDLHSELNLSSLELGDSALYFCASSVSPGHYYEQYFGPGTRLTVT.